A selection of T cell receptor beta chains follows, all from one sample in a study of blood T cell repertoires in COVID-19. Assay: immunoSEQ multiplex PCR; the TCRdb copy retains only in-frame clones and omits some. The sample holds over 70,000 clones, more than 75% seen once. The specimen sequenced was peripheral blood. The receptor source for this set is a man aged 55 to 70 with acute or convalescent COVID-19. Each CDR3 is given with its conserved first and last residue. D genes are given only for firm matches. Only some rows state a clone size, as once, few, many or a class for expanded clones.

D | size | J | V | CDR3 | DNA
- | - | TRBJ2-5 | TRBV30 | CAWREGAMETQYF | TGTGCCTGGAGGGAGGGGGCGATGGAGACCCAGTACTTC
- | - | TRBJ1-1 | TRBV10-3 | CAISEGAAVTEAFF | TGTGCCATCAGTGAAGGGGCGGCCGTCACTGAAGCTTTCTTT
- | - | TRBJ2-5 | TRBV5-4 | CASSPDTQETQYF | TGTGCCAGCAGCCCTGACACTCAAGAGACCCAGTACTTC
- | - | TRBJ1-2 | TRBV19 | CASSGGARGYGYTF | TGTGCCAGTAGTGGGGGGGCGCGTGGCTATGGCTACACCTTC
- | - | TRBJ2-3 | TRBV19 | CASSGRRQESTDTQYF | TGTGCCAGTAGTGGTAGGAGACAGGAGAGCACAGATACGCAGTATTTT
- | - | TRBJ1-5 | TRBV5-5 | CASSSLGAVNQPQHF | TGTGCCAGCAGCTCCCTGGGGGCAGTGAATCAGCCCCAGCATTTT
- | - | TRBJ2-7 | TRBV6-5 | CASRQVYEQYF | TGTGCCAGCAGACAGGTCTACGAGCAGTACTTC
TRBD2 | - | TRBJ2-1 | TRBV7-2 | CASGLAGGQGRSYNEQFF | TGTGCCAGCGGACTAGCGGGAGGGCAGGGGCGGTCCTACAATGAGCAGTTCTTC
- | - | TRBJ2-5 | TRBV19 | CASCLTGSRETQYF | TGTGCCAGCTGCCTTACAGGGTCTCGGGAGACCCAGTACTTC
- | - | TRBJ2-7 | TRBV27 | CASSLEGRDSYEQYF | TGTGCCAGCAGTTTAGAGGGCCGAGACTCCTACGAGCAGTACTTC
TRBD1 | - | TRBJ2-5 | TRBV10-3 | CAISGDRGEETQYF | TGTGCCATCAGTGGGGACAGGGGGGAGGAGACCCAGTACTTC
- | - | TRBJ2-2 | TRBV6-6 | CASIRGADTGELFF | TGTGCCAGCATTAGGGGCGCGGACACCGGGGAGCTGTTTTTT
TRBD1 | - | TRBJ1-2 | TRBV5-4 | CASSLPGTGGPYGYTF | TGTGCCAGCAGCTTGCCCGGGACAGGGGGTCCCTATGGCTACACCTTC
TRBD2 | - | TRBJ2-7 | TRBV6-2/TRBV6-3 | CASSYKAGSLYEQYF | TGTGCCAGCAGTTATAAAGCGGGGTCGTTGTACGAGCAGTACTTC
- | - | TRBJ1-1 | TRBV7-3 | CASSSSGVGSTEAFF | TGTGCCAGCAGCTCCTCAGGGGTAGGGTCCACTGAAGCTTTCTTT
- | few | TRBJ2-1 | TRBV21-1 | CASSNGPGTSGSNEQFF | TGTGCCAGCAGCAACGGTCCTGGGACTAGCGGGAGCAATGAGCAGTTCTTC
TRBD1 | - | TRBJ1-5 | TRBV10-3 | CAISTGGDQPQHF | TGTGCCATCAGCACAGGGGGGGATCAGCCCCAGCATTTT
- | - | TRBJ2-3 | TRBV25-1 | CASSERGTGGTDTQYF | TGTGCCAGCAGTGAACGGGGGACGGGAGGCACAGATACGCAGTATTTT
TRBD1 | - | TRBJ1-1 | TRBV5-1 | CASSITGDPNTEAFF | TGCGCCAGCAGCATAACAGGGGACCCGAACACTGAAGCTTTCTTT
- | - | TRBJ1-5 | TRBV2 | CASMGQQNQPQHF | TGTGCCAGCATGGGGCAGCAGAATCAGCCCCAGCATTTT
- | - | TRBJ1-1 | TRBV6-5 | CASSYSQDRGNTEAFF | TGTGCCAGCAGTTACTCACAGGACCGAGGGAACACTGAAGCTTTCTTT
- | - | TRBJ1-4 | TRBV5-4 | CASSFQGGGEKLFF | TGTGCCAGCAGCTTCCAGGGAGGTGGGGAAAAACTGTTTTTT